This T cell receptor beta chain was captured by sequencing in a study of T-cell memory formation after mild COVID-19. Of note for this clonotype: Its antigen is not known.

CDR1 and CDR2 (germline): SNHLY, FYNNEI. The CDR3 runs 16 residues. Germline trimming cut 5 bases from V and 0 bases from J; bases unmatched to any gene: 7. Findings and limits, study-wide: The second-wave clones peaking on day 37 were not confirmed as SARS-CoV-2-specific. There was a balanced CD4/CD8 profile in clones contracting day 15 to 85, and later expanders leaned CD4+.

With constant-segment primers, 5'RACE yielded cDNA libraries of TCR alpha and TCR beta that carried sample barcodes and UMIs. Each CDR3 protein is one row after TCRdb ran MiXCR on the 5' RACE reads. The sample records tens of thousands of distinct CDR3 sequences, more than 11% being singletons. Sequencing was performed on PBMCs or a T cell subset sorted from them (not recorded which). The origin of this receptor is an adult woman who had mild COVID-19 (a few samples of this study predate the infection). Cell type and time point are not known. The chain joins TRBV2 to TRBJ2-1; 7 nucleotides line up with TRBD2. The chain's CDR3 is CASSSPRTSSYNEQFF. The CDR3 DNA reads as TGTGCCAGCAGTTCTCCCAGGACTAGCTCCTACAATGAGCAGTTCTTC.